These 5 T cell receptor beta chains came from one sample sequenced in a study of blood T cell repertoires in COVID-19. Data came from immunoSEQ multiplex PCR; TCRdb stores just in-frame clones and leaves some out. The sample yields hundreds of thousands of clones, 88% seen once. The sample was peripheral blood. All receptors come from a man aged 35 to 55 with acute or convalescent COVID-19.

The chain is built from TRBV18 and TRBJ1-1; TRBD1 matches at 9 bases. The germline gives CDR1 KGHSH, CDR2 LQKENI. CDR3 length: 15 residues. With V trimmed by 2 bases and J by 5 bases, 6 bases remained unmatched. CDR3 amino acids: CASSPFATGGTEAFF. Written as DNA, the CDR3 is TGTGCCAGCTCACCATTCGCGACAGGGGGGACTGAAGCTTTCTTT. Supplemented by reference TRBV18 and TRBJ1-1, the full variable domain reads NAGVMQNPRHLVRRRGQEARLRCSPMKGHSHVYWYRQLPEEGLKFMVYLQKENIIDESGMPKERFSAEFPKEGPSILRIQQVVRGDSAAYFCASSPFATGGTEAFFGQGTRLTVV.

The chain recombines TRBV7-9 with TRBJ2-1, with a possible D match to TRBD2 (6 bases). Trimming left V 2 bases short and J 0 bases short, with 8 bases between. CDR1 is SEHNR and CDR2 is FQNEAQ in the germline V gene (reference sequence). This CDR3 contains 15 residues. The CDR3 coding sequence is TGTGCCAGCAGCTTACTGCGGGACTCCTACAATGAGCAGTTCTTC. Protein product: CASSLLRDSYNEQFF.

This CDR3 reads CASSLAGGPETQYF. The CDR3 DNA reads TGCGCCAGCAGCTTGGCGGGGGGGCCTGAGACCCAGTACTTC. The J gene is TRBJ2-5, the V gene TRBV5-1; 8 nucleotides line up with TRBD2. The CDR3 totals 14 residues. The V and J ends lost 0 bases and 5 bases, in that order; junction bases with no gene match: 3. Germline V lookup: CDR1 SGHRS, CDR2 YFSETQ.

The chain is built from TRBV3-1 (or the pseudogene TRBV3-2) and TRBJ1-2; 8 nucleotides agree with TRBD1. J lost 2 bases, V lost 0 bases, and 8 bases had no gene match. CDR3 length equals 17 residues. The germline V gene has CDR1 LGHDT and CDR2 YNNKEL (reference sequence). CDR3: CASSQEGRQGRNYGYTF. CDR3 bases: TGTGCCAGCAGCCAAGAGGGCAGACAGGGGAGGAACTATGGCTACACCTTC.

This clone was observed a handful of times. The gene calls are TRBV11-2 and TRBJ2-2; the match to TRBD2 covers 13 bases. This CDR3 has 16 amino acids. J lost 7 bases, V lost 5 bases, and 7 bases had no gene match. Germline CDR1 is SGHAT and CDR2 is FQNNGV. The CDR3 DNA reads TGTGCCAGCAGCCGGACTAGCGGGAGTAGTGTCGGGGAGCTGTTTTTT. Encoded protein: CASSRTSGSSVGELFF.